These 5 T cell receptor beta chains came from one sample sequenced in a study of cytomegalovirus exposure and HLA in healthy donors. PCR employed 60 Vbeta and 13 Jbeta primers. This table comes from immunoSEQ multiplex PCR, and its TCRdb copy is limited to in-frame clones, with some not included. Of approximately 100,000 clones in the sample, 76% were seen once. Sequenced input: PBMCs. The receptors were gathered from a man aged 40-50 years in good health and CMV-seronegative.

This rearrangement joins TRBV28 to TRBJ2-3, with D maybe TRBD1 (5 bases). Germline V gives CDR1 MDHEN, CDR2 SYDVKM. This CDR3 has 15 amino acids. Deletions cut 7 bases from V and 4 bases from J, with 18 bases between. The CDR3 bases are TGTGCCAGCACCCAAGGTGGGGCAGGGTCAGATACGCAGTATTTT. Translated: CASTQGGAGSDTQYF.

The chain joins TRBV5-1 to TRBJ1-1; TRBD1 matches at 7 bases. Losses at the gene ends were 0 bases for V and 5 bases for J; bases not matched to a gene: 7. CDR1 and CDR2 (germline): SGHRS, YFSETQ. The CDR3 spans 15 residues. The CDR3, as DNA: TGCGCCAGCAGCTTGGCTAGACAGGGATGGACTGAAGCTTTCTTT. Translating it yields CASSLARQGWTEAFF.

This clone appeared once. The chain has TRBV2 and TRBJ2-5; 9 nucleotides align to TRBD1. The CDR3 is made up of 14 amino acids. Looked up from germline, CDR1 is SNHLY and CDR2 is FYNNEI. V lost 7 bases, J lost 4 bases, and 7 bases stayed unmatched. In DNA, the CDR3 is TGTGCCAGCACCCGGACAGGGGTTAGAGAGACCCAGTACTTC. Translating gives CASTRTGVRETQYF.

The chain links TRBV29-1 to TRBJ1-2, with D uncertain. The V and J ends lost 4 bases and 14 bases respectively, with 17 bases between them. This CDR3 is 11 amino acids long. CDR1 is SQVTM and CDR2 is ANQGSEA in the germline V gene. The CDR3 reads CSVGDTGFETF. CDR3 sequence (DNA): TGCAGCGTTGGCGACACCGGTTTTGAAACCTTC. The full variable domain, completed using reference TRBV29-1 and TRBJ1-2, is SAVISQKPSRDICQRGTSLTIQCQVDSQVTMMFWYRQQPGQSLTLIATANQGSEATYESGFVIDKFPISRPNLTFSTLTVSNMSPEDSSIYLCSVGDTGFETFGSGTRLTVV.

The chain combines TRBV5-4 with TRBJ2-4; the D is unclear. There are 16 residues in the CDR3. Germline CDR1 SGHNT, CDR2 YYREEE (reference sequence). V was trimmed by 0 bases and J by 1 base, leaving 11 bases between them. The CDR3 region is CASSLAPAEAKNIQYF. The CDR3 nucleotides read TGTGCCAGCAGCTTGGCCCCGGCGGAGGCCAAAAACATTCAGTACTTC.